Listed here are 18 T cell receptor beta chains from one sample, sequenced in a study of blood T cell repertoires in COVID-19. Some clones are missing from TCRdb's copy, which holds only in-frame ones; the method was immunoSEQ multiplex PCR. In the table there are about 87,000 clones, around 86% of which are singletons. Specimen: peripheral blood. The receptors were sampled from a woman of 80 years or more with acute or convalescent COVID-19.

V gene TRBV6-5 combines with J gene TRBJ2-4; 9 positions match TRBD1. The germline gives CDR1 MNHEY, CDR2 SVGAGI. V trimming: 10 bases; J trimming: 3 bases; junction bases outside the gene matches: 4. This CDR3 is 13 amino acids long. CDR3 sequence (DNA): TGTGCCACGGGGGACAGGGACAAAAACATTCAGTACTTC. Encoded protein: CATGDRDKNIQYF.

The count of this clone is one. The chain employs TRBV19 and TRBJ2-2; maybe TRBD2 (6 bases). V was cut by 7 bases and J by 6 bases, with 15 bases left in between. The CDR3 has 14 residues. From germline, CDR1 is LNHDA and CDR2 SQIVND (reference sequence). This chain's CDR3 is CASNDNRGSGELFF. The CDR3 coding sequence is TGTGCCAGTAACGACAACCGGGGGTCCGGGGAGCTGTTTTTT.

The genes are TRBV5-6 and TRBJ2-7, with 9 bases that match TRBD1. Germline assignment: CDR1 SGHDT and CDR2 YYEEEE. J gave up 4 bases and V 3 bases, and 11 bases lay outside the gene matches. There are 16 residues in the CDR3. CDR3 sequence (DNA): TGTGCCAGCAGCTACCTGACCGGGACAGGGACGTACGAGCAGTACTTC. This codes for CASSYLTGTGTYEQYF.

The chain uses TRBV13 and TRBJ2-1; D gene unclear. V shed 7 bases and J shed 2 bases, with 12 bases lying between them. CDR3 length: 14 residues. Germline CDR1 reads PRHDT; CDR2 reads FYEKMQ (reference sequence). The CDR3 loop is CASITYTAYNEQFF. CDR3 coding DNA: TGTGCCAGCATCACGTACACAGCCTACAATGAGCAGTTCTTC.

The V gene is TRBV4-3, the J gene TRBJ1-5; possibly TRBD1 for D (6 bases). The CDR3 consists of 15 residues. Trimming removed 6 bases at V and 3 bases at J, with 15 bases between. CDR1 LGHNA and CDR2 YSLEER come from the germline V gene. The CDR3 here is CASSLGTGFNQPQHF. The DNA for the CDR3 is TGCGCCAGCAGTCTGGGAACAGGGTTCAATCAGCCCCAGCATTTT.

The chain is built from TRBV19 and TRBJ2-1; D call uncertain. Trimming took off 2 bases at V and 6 bases at J, with 8 bases between the two ends. This CDR3 has 13 amino acids. CDR1 LNHDA and CDR2 SQIVND come from the germline V gene (reference sequence). The CDR3: CASSITRSNEQFF. In DNA, the CDR3 is TGTGCCAGTAGTATAACCAGAAGCAATGAGCAGTTCTTC.

The gene calls are TRBV6-4 and TRBJ1-1; weak D call: TRBD1 (5 bases). The CDR3 consists of 13 residues. Germline CDR1 reads MRHNA; CDR2 reads SNTAGT. Trimming took off 5 bases at V and 3 bases at J, with 10 bases between the two ends. DNA of the CDR3: TGTGCCAGCAGTTTGGGGCAGTACACTGAAGCTTTCTTT. Residues: CASSLGQYTEAFF.

This clone was detected only once. At one end the junction does not follow the germline gene, possibly because of a read error. The V gene is TRBV7-2, the J gene TRBJ1-5; possible D gene TRBD1, 5 bases. CDR3 size: 15 residues. From germline, CDR1 is SGHTA and CDR2 FQGNSA. CDR3 protein: CASRLAGGSNQPQHF. DNA for the CDR3: TGTGCCAGCAGATTAGCGGGGGGGAGCAATCAGCCCCAGCATTTT.

The CDR3 bases are TGTGCCAGCCGACAGGGGGCCTACAATGAGCAGTTCTTC. Protein: CASRQGAYNEQFF. The V gene is TRBV2, the J gene TRBJ2-1; 9 nucleotides align to TRBD1. This CDR3 has 13 amino acids. Germline-derived CDR1 and CDR2 are SNHLY and FYNNEI. V shed 8 bases, J shed 2 bases, and the junction held 1 base outside the gene matches.

The V and J genes are TRBV11-2 and TRBJ2-2, with 10 nucleotides matching TRBD1. J was trimmed by 3 bases and V by 1 base; bases with no gene match: 5. From germline, CDR1 is SGHAT and CDR2 FQNNGV. The CDR3 spans 17 residues. CDR3 sequence (DNA): TGTGCCAGCAGCTTAGTTGGACAGGGGGATGACACCGGGGAGCTGTTTTTT. This gives the protein CASSLVGQGDDTGELFF. The complete variable domain, with remaining parts taken from reference TRBV11-2 and TRBJ2-2, reads EAGVAQSPRYKIIEKRQSVAFWCNPISGHATLYWYQQILGQGPKLLIQFQNNGVVDDSQLPKDRFSAERLKGVDSTLKIQPAKLEDSAVYLCASSLVGQGDDTGELFFGEGSRLTVL.

The chain recombines TRBV5-1 with TRBJ2-3; D gene ambiguous. This CDR3 is 13 amino acids long. V lost 2 bases, J lost 5 bases, and 9 bases lay in between. Looked up from germline, CDR1 is SGHRS and CDR2 is YFSETQ. The CDR3 reads CASSFSLGDTQYF. The CDR3 bases are TGCGCCAGCAGCTTCTCCCTCGGAGATACGCAGTATTTT.

This clone was observed a handful of times. V and J are TRBV9 and TRBJ2-1; D is unresolved. The CDR3 loop spans 13 amino acids. Per germline, CDR1 SGDLS and CDR2 YYNGEE. The germline V and J ends were trimmed by 0 bases and 3 bases, with 4 bases remaining between them. CDR3 amino acids: CASSVASYNEQFF. The CDR3 bases are TGTGCCAGCAGCGTAGCCAGCTACAATGAGCAGTTCTTC.

The V gene is TRBV18, the J gene TRBJ2-1, with D perhaps TRBD2 (5 bases). With 5 bases removed from V and 3 bases from J, the gap between germline ends came to 11 bases. Germline loops: CDR1 KGHSH, CDR2 LQKENI. The CDR3 runs to 14 residues. The CDR3 bases are TGTGCCAGCTCAGAGGTTAGCGTCTACAATGAGCAGTTCTTC. This sequence encodes CASSEVSVYNEQFF.

The V gene is TRBV10-3, the J gene TRBJ2-7, with 16 bases that match TRBD2. V gave up 0 bases and J gave up 7 bases; unmatched junction bases: 3. Germline V gives CDR1 ENHRY, CDR2 SYGVKD. The CDR3 runs to 16 residues. CDR3 DNA sequence: TGTGCCATCAGTGAGTCGAGGGGACTAGCGGGAGGGGAGCAGTACTTC. This encodes CAISESRGLAGGEQYF.

The gene calls are TRBV6-1 and TRBJ1-1; D is uncertain. Germline CDR1 is MNHNS and CDR2 is SASEGT. Trimming shortened V by 7 bases and J by 1 base, and 16 bases separated the two germline ends. This CDR3 has 15 residues. This CDR3 reads CASTLGGPGNTEAFF. Written as DNA, the CDR3 is TGTGCCAGCACCCTGGGAGGGCCGGGGAACACTGAAGCTTTCTTT.

J is TRBJ1-1 and V is TRBV20-1; 7 bases are a match to TRBD1. The germline CDR1 and CDR2 sequences are DFQATT and SNEGSKA (reference sequence). V gave up 3 bases and J gave up 4 bases; unmatched junction bases: 2. The CDR3 totals 12 residues. In nucleotides, the CDR3 is TGCAGTGCTAGTGACAGGGCCACTGAAGCTTTCTTT. It yields the protein CSASDRATEAFF.

This chain connects TRBV13 to TRBJ1-6, with unresolved D. The CDR3 covers 13 residues. V was cut by 3 bases and J by 7 bases, with 7 bases left in between. Germline lookup yields CDR1 PRHDT and CDR2 FYEKMQ (reference sequence). CDR3 bases: TGTGCCAGCAGCTTTAGTAAGAATTCACCCCTCCACTTT. The encoded protein is CASSFSKNSPLHF.

V and J are TRBV18 and TRBJ2-3; tentative D call: TRBD2 (5 bases). Germline assignment: CDR1 KGHSH and CDR2 LQKENI. V shed 0 bases and J shed 5 bases, with 12 bases lying between them. This CDR3 has 15 residues. CDR3: CASSPPGRLGDTQYF. CDR3 DNA: TGTGCCAGCTCACCACCGGGGAGACTTGGAGATACGCAGTATTTT.